A selection of T cell receptor beta chains follows, all from one sample in a study of cytomegalovirus exposure and HLA in healthy donors. Libraries were prepared by immunoSEQ multiplex PCR; TCRdb keeps only in-frame clonotypes and omits some of them. The table lists around 37,000 clones, 82% of them singletons. Sequences were obtained from PBMCs. These receptors came from a young woman in good health and CMV-seropositive. Each CDR3 is given with its conserved first and last residue. The D gene is left open where the match is weak. For some rows the clone size is stated as once, few or many, or as a class when expanded; others skip it.

V gene	D gene	clone size	J gene	CDR3 DNA	CDR3 protein
TRBV5-6	TRBD1	-	TRBJ2-7	TGTGCCAGCAGACGACAGGGGCGCTACGAGCAGTACTTC	CASRRQGRYEQYF
TRBV6-1	-	-	TRBJ2-2	TGTGCCAGCAGTGGCACTCATATTACCGGGGAGCTGTTTTTT	CASSGTHITGELFF
TRBV9	TRBD2	-	TRBJ2-2	TGTGCCAGCAGCGCCCGACGGACTAGCGGGGGGCTCACCGGGGAGCTGTTTTTT	CASSARRTSGGLTGELFF
TRBV9	-	few	TRBJ1-1	TGTGCCACCCCAAACAGGGATTGGGAAGCTTTCTTT	CATPNRDWEAFF
TRBV5-1	TRBD2	-	TRBJ2-1	TGCGTCAGCAGCTCGTGGGGGGGAGGGCAGGATGAGCAGTTCTTC	CVSSSWGGGQDEQFF
TRBV19	TRBD1	few	TRBJ1-6	TGTGCCAGTAGTACCTCCACCAACAGGGGACCCCTCCACTTT	CASSTSTNRGPLHF
TRBV4-3	-	few	TRBJ1-4	TGCGCCAGCAGCCCACAGGCCTCGAAGGATGAAAAACTGTTTTTT	CASSPQASKDEKLFF
TRBV6-5	TRBD1	-	TRBJ1-5	TGTGCCAGCAGTTACGGGACAGGGGGACAGCCCCAGCATTTT	CASSYGTGGQPQHF
TRBV5-4	TRBD2	-	TRBJ2-1	TGTGCCAGCAGCTTGAAGCGGGAGCTCCTCAATGAGCAGTTCTTC	CASSLKRELLNEQFF
TRBV9	TRBD2	few	TRBJ2-7	TGTGCCAGCAGCGCGGGACTAGCGGGGGGCTCCTACGAGCAGTACTTC	CASSAGLAGGSYEQYF
TRBV7-3	-	-	TRBJ2-1	TGTGCCAGCAGCCCGGGTCTGGATGAGCAGTTCTTC	CASSPGLDEQFF
TRBV6-5	-	-	TRBJ2-1	TGTGCCAGCAGTTACTCGAGCGAGAGGTCCTACAATGAGCAGTTCTTC	CASSYSSERSYNEQFF
TRBV15	-	-	TRBJ1-4	TGTGCCACCAGCAGAGAGAGAGGCGGGGGGAGCGAAAAACTGTTTTTT	CATSRERGGGSEKLFF
TRBV28	-	-	TRBJ1-2	TGTGCCAGCACCATAGGGGCACAGGAGAACTATGGCTACACCTTC	CASTIGAQENYGYTF
TRBV19	-	-	TRBJ1-1	TGTGCCAGTAGTATCCGGGTTGAAATTGAAGCTTTCTTT	CASSIRVEIEAFF
TRBV21-1	-	-	TRBJ1-4	TGTGCCAGCAGGAAGGGACAGATGAATGAAAAACTGTTTTTT	CASRKGQMNEKLFF
TRBV28	TRBD1	-	TRBJ1-2	TGTGCCAGCAGTTTAGGGACAGGGCCCTATGGCTACACCTTC	CASSLGTGPYGYTF
TRBV2	-	-	TRBJ2-4	TGTGCCAGCATTTCAGGGATCGCCAAAAACATTCAGTACTTC	CASISGIAKNIQYF
TRBV28	TRBD1	-	TRBJ2-3	TGTGCCAGCAGTTCCGGACAGGGGGCAGATACGCAGTATTTT	CASSSGQGADTQYF
TRBV6-5	TRBD2	-	TRBJ2-7	TGTGCCAGCCAAGCGGGAGGGCCGGGTGAGCAGTACTTC	CASQAGGPGEQYF
TRBV5-6	TRBD1	-	TRBJ2-7	TGTGCCAGCAGCGGACGGACAGGGAACGGGGGCGCCTACGAGCAGTACTTC	CASSGRTGNGGAYEQYF
TRBV7-9	-	-	TRBJ2-1	TGTGCCAGCATGCTTAGCCTCCTCGTGTTCTTC	CASMLSLLVFF
TRBV28	-	-	TRBJ1-3	TGTGCCAGCAGAGCTCTCGGTACCGGAAACACCATATATTTT	CASRALGTGNTIYF
TRBV20-1	-	-	TRBJ1-4	TGCAGTGCTGTACAGGGAGACAAACTGTTTTTT	CSAVQGDKLFF
TRBV25-1	-	-	TRBJ2-3	TGTGCCAGCAGTACATATAATCCAGATACGCAGTATTTT	CASSTYNPDTQYF
TRBV2	TRBD1	-	TRBJ1-6	TGTGCCAGCAGGGCGGAAGGGACAGGGAATTCACCCCTCCACTTT	CASRAEGTGNSPLHF
TRBV19	TRBD2	-	TRBJ2-3	TGTGCCAGTAGTATATTGGGACTAGCGGGAGGCACAGATACGCAGTATTTT	CASSILGLAGGTDTQYF
TRBV7-2	TRBD2	-	TRBJ2-2	TGTGCCAGCAGCAAGACCGGGACTAGGACCACCGGGGAGCTGTTTTTT	CASSKTGTRTTGELFF
TRBV5-1	TRBD1	-	TRBJ2-1	TGCGCCAGCAGCTTGAACGTAGGGGGCAACAATGAGCAGTTCTTC	CASSLNVGGNNEQFF
TRBV7-9	-	once	TRBJ2-7	TGTTCCAGCAGCTTAGACGCAGGGGCCTACGAGCAGTACTTC	CSSSLDAGAYEQYF
TRBV15	TRBD2	once	TRBJ2-5	TGTGCCACCAGCAGAGCTCCGCTAGCGGGGGGCCCAGAGACCCAGTACTTC	CATSRAPLAGGPETQYF
TRBV30	-	-	TRBJ2-5	TGTGCCTGGAGTGTACGAGCGAAGCGCCCAGAGACCCAGTACTTC	CAWSVRAKRPETQYF
TRBV29-1	-	few	TRBJ2-7	TGCAGCGTTGAGGGGGTCAGGGGATTCGCCCACGTGCAGTACTTC	CSVEGVRGFAHVQYF
TRBV11-2	-	-	TRBJ2-7	TGTGCCAGCAGCTCCGGCTCCTACGAGCAGTACTTC	CASSSGSYEQYF
TRBV9	TRBD2	-	TRBJ2-2	TGTGCCAGCAGCGGTGCCGCGGGAGGCGGGGAGCTGTTTTTT	CASSGAAGGGELFF
TRBV28	-	-	TRBJ2-3	TGTGCCAGCAGGGGAACCTTGGGGGCGGGCACAGATACGCAGTATTTT	CASRGTLGAGTDTQYF
TRBV2	-	-	TRBJ2-7	TGTGCCAGCAGTGAAACCCTAGCAGAGTACTTC	CASSETLAEYF
TRBV29-1	TRBD1	few	TRBJ2-7	TGCAGCGTTGGGGAGGGGACAGGGTCCTACGAGCAGTACTTC	CSVGEGTGSYEQYF
TRBV7-6	-	-	TRBJ2-3	TGTGCCAGCAGCGCCCGTAGATCTAGCACAGATACGCAGTATTTT	CASSARRSSTDTQYF
TRBV15	-	-	TRBJ1-3	TGTGCCACCAGCAGAGATGGAGGGGTACACACCATATATTTT	CATSRDGGVHTIYF
TRBV7-6	TRBD1	-	TRBJ2-7	TGTGCCAGCAGCTCGCCCTCGGACAGGGCGAACGAGCAGTACTTC	CASSSPSDRANEQYF
TRBV7-9	-	-	TRBJ1-3	TGTGCCAGCAGCTTAGTAGGGCAGGGGAATAGAAACACCATATATTTT	CASSLVGQGNRNTIYF
TRBV5-1	-	-	TRBJ2-5	TGCGCCAGCAGCCCCCTCGGAGAGACCCAGTACTTC	CASSPLGETQYF
TRBV28	-	-	TRBJ2-7	TGTGCCAGCAGTCTTCCCGGGGTTGGGCCCCGCGAGCAGTACTTC	CASSLPGVGPREQYF
TRBV28	-	-	TRBJ2-1	TGTGCCAGCAGTCCTGCTATCTTACGGGGTGGCAATGAGCAGTTCTTC	CASSPAILRGGNEQFF
TRBV5-4	TRBD2	-	TRBJ2-7	TGTGCCAGCAGCACTAAAAGGACTAGCGGGAGCTACGAGCAGTACTTC	CASSTKRTSGSYEQYF
TRBV6-1	-	-	TRBJ2-7	TGTGCCAGCAGTTTACTAGTAGACGAGCAGTACTTC	CASSLLVDEQYF
TRBV27	TRBD2	-	TRBJ2-3	TGTGCCAGCAGTCGTAGCGGGAGCACAGATACGCAGTATTTT	CASSRSGSTDTQYF
TRBV29-1	TRBD1	-	TRBJ1-2	TGCAGCGTTGAGGGACAGGGGGCGCATGGCTACACCTTC	CSVEGQGAHGYTF
TRBV15	TRBD2	-	TRBJ2-3	TGTGCCACCAGCCGCGGGGGGGCCGGTGATACGCAGTATTTT	CATSRGGAGDTQYF
TRBV19	TRBD1	-	TRBJ2-7	TGTGCCAGTAGTAGTTCGACAGGGGGTAACTACGAGCAGTACTTC	CASSSSTGGNYEQYF
TRBV7-9	-	few	TRBJ1-1	TGTGCCAGCAGCGCCATGGCCATTAACACTGAAGCTTTCTTT	CASSAMAINTEAFF
TRBV6-1	-	-	TRBJ1-5	TGTGCCAGCAGTGAATCACCAGGGGCAGGGCAGCCCCAGCATTTT	CASSESPGAGQPQHF
TRBV6-6	TRBD2	medium-sized	TRBJ2-1	TGTGCCAGCACCGGCCGGGGGGGCTCCTACAATGAGCAGTTCTTC	CASTGRGGSYNEQFF
TRBV19	-	-	TRBJ2-5	TGTGCCAGTAGTATAAGGGGAGGCTTCCAAGAGACCCAGTACTTC	CASSIRGGFQETQYF